A single T cell receptor beta chain is shown here with its context. Antigen unknown. Different DNA sequences within this sample yield the same CDR3. The sample belongs to a study of OX40 agonist ivuxolimab in advanced cancers. Study summary: Hepatocellular carcinoma, melanoma, renal cell or head and neck cancer occurred in dose-escalation patients. Whole-study results and caveats: There were, on average, more expanded clones in CD8+ T cells than in CD4+.

Method: immunoSEQ multiplex PCR; TCRdb's copy keeps in-frame clones and lacks some. The table has 45,000 or so clones, 80% to 90% seen once; the top ten hold approximately 2%. The CDR3 spans 15 residues. With 2 bases removed from V and 1 base from J, the gap between germline ends came to 9 bases. Germline CDR1 and CDR2: LNHDA and SQIVND (reference sequence). This clonotype was sampled from an adult with an advanced solid tumor such as melanoma, head and neck, liver or kidney cancer. The sequencing used CD4+ or CD8+ T cells sorted from blood, collected in a trial of the OX40 agonist ivuxolimab. This sequence joins TRBV19 and TRBJ2-4, with D perhaps matching TRBD1 (6 bases). The CDR3 DNA sequence: TGTGCCAGTAGTATACAGGGGACGGCCAAAAACATTCAGTACTTC. Its translation is CASSIQGTAKNIQYF.